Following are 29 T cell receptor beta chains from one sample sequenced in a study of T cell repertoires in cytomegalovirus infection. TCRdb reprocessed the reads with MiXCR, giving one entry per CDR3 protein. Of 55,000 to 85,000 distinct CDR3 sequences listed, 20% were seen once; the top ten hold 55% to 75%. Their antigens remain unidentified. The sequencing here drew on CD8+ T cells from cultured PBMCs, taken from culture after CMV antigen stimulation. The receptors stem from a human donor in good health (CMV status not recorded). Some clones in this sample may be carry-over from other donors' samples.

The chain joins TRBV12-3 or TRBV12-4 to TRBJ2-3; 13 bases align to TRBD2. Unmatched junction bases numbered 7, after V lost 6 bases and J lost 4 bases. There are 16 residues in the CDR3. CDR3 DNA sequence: TGTGCCAGCAGGACAACTAGCGGGGGGGTTTCAGATACGCAGTATTTT. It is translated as CASRTTSGGVSDTQYF.

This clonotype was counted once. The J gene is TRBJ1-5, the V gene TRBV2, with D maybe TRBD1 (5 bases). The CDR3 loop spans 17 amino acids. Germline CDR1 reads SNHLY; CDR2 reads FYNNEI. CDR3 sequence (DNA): TGTGTCTCTCGATGGGAGGGCCCAGGGTTCGTGGGTCAGCCCCAGCATTTT. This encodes CVSRWEGPGFVGQPQHF.

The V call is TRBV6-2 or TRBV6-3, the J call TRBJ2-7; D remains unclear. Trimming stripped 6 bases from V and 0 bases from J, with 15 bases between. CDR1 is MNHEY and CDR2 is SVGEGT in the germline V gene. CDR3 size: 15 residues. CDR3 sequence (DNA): TGTGCCAGCAGAGGGTCGACGGGTATCTCCTACGAGCAGTACTTC. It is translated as CASRGSTGISYEQYF.

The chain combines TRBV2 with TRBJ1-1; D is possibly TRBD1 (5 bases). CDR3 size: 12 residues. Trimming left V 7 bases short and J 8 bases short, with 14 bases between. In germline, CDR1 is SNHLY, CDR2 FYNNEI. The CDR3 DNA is TGTGCCAGCAAACTCCGCAGGGAGGAAGCTTTCTTT. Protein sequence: CASKLRREEAFF.

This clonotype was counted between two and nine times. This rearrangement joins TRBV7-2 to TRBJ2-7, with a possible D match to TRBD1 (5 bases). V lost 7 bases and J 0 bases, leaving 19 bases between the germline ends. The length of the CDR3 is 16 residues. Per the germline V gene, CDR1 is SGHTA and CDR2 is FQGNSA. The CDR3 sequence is CASNIRGEVSSYEQYF. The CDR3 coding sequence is TGTGCCAGCAACATTAGGGGCGAAGTTAGCTCCTACGAGCAGTACTTC.

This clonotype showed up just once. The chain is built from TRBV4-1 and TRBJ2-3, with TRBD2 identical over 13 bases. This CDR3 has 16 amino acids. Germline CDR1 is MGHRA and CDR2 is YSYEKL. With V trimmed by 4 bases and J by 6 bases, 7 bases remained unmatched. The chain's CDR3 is CASSLRTSGGPDTQYF. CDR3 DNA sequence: TGCGCCAGCAGCCTCAGGACTAGCGGGGGACCGGATACGCAGTATTTT.

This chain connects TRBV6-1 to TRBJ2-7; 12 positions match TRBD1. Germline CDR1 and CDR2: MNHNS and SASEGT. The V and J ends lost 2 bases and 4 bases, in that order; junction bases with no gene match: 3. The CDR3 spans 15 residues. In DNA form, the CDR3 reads TGTGCCAGCAGTGAATGGGACAGGGGGCGATACGAGCAGTACTTC. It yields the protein CASSEWDRGRYEQYF.

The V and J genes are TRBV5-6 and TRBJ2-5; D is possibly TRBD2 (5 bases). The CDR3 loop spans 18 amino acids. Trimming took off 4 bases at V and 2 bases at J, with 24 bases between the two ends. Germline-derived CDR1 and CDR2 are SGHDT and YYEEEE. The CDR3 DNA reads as TGTGCCAGCAGCCCTCGGCGGGCGCCGGTCGTCGTACAAGAGACCCAGTACTTC. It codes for CASSPRRAPVVVQETQYF.

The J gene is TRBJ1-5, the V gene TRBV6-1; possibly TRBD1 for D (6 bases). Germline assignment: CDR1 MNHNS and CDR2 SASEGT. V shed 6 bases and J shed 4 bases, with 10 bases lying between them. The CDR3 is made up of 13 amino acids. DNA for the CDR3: TGTGCCAGCAGCGTACAGGGTAATCAGCCCCAGCATTTT. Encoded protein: CASSVQGNQPQHF.

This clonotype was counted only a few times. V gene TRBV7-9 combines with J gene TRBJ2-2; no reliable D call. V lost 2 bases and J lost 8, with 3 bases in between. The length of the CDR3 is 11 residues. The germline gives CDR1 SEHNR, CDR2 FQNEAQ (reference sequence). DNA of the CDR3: TGTGCCAGCAGCTTACGAGGGGAGCTGTTTTTT. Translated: CASSLRGELFF.

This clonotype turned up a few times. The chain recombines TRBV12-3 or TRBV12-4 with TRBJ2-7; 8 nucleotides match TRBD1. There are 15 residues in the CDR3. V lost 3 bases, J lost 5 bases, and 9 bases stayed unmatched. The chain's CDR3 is CASSFGQGGWDEQYF. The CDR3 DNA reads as TGTGCCAGCAGTTTTGGACAGGGTGGGTGGGACGAGCAGTACTTC.

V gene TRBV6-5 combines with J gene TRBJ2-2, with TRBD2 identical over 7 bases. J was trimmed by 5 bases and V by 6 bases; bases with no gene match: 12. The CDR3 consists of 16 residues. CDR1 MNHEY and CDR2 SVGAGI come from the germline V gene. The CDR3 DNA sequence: TGTGCCAGCAGCCACGCAGGCGGGGGATATACCGGGGAGCTGTTTTTT. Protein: CASSHAGGGYTGELFF.

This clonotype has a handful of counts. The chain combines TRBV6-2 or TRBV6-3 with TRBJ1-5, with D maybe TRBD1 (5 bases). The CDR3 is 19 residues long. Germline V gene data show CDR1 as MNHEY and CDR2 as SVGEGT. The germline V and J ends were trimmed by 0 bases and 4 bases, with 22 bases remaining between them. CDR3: CASSYSRGSVAGRNQPQHF. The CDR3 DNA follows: TGTGCCAGCAGTTACTCGAGAGGTTCGGTGGCAGGGAGGAATCAGCCCCAGCATTTT.

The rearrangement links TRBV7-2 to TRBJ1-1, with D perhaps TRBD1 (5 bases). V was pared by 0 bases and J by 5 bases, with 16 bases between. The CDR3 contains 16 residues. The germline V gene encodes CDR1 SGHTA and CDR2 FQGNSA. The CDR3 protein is CASSLAGRGAGTEAFF. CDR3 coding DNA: TGTGCCAGCAGCTTAGCGGGACGGGGCGCGGGAACTGAAGCTTTCTTT.

CDR3 DNA sequence: TGTGCCAGCAGCTTAGTAGGGGAAGGCTACGAGCAGTACTTC. Residues: CASSLVGEGYEQYF. The chain employs TRBV7-6 and TRBJ2-7; D might be TRBD1 (5 bases). Germline V gene data show CDR1 as SGHVS and CDR2 as FNYEAQ. Trimming took off 1 base at V and 3 bases at J, with 10 bases between the two ends. This CDR3 contains 14 residues.

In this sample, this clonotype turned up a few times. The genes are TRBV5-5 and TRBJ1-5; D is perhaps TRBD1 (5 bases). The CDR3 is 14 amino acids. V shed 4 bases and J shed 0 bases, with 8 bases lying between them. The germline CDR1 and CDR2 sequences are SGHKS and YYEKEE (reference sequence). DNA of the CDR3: TGTGCCAGCAGCCCTACAGGTAGCAATCAGCCCCAGCATTTT. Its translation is CASSPTGSNQPQHF. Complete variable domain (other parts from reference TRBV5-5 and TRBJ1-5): DAGVTQSPTHLIKTRGQQVTLRCSPISGHKSVSWYQQVLGQGPQFIFQYYEKEERGRGNFPDRFSARQFPNYSSELNVNALLLGDSALYLCASSPTGSNQPQHFGDGTRLSIL.

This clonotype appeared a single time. This chain's CDR3 is CASSLLGFAEAFF. The DNA for the CDR3 is TGTGCCAGCAGCTTATTGGGGTTCGCTGAAGCTTTCTTT. The J gene is TRBJ1-1, the V gene TRBV7-8; unclear D gene. V was trimmed by 2 bases and J by 6 bases, leaving 10 bases between them. CDR1 and CDR2 from the germline V gene are SGHVS and FQNEAQ. The CDR3 extends over 13 amino acids. The variable domain in full, with the rest retrieved from reference TRBV7-8 and TRBJ1-1, is GAGVSQSPRYKVAKRGQDVALRCDPISGHVSLFWYQQALGQGPEFLTYFQNEAQLDKSGLPSDRFFAERPEGSVSTLKIQRTQQEDSAVYLCASSLLGFAEAFFGQGTRLTVV.

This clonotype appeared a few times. CDR3 DNA sequence: TGCAGTGCTAGACCCACCGGGACTCCTTTATATGAGCAGTTCTTC. Translating it yields CSARPTGTPLYEQFF. The V call is TRBV20-1, the J call TRBJ2-1, with D maybe TRBD2 (6 bases). Germline CDR1 reads DFQATT; CDR2 reads SNEGSKA (reference sequence). With 2 bases removed from V and 8 bases from J, the gap between germline ends came to 19 bases. The CDR3 totals 15 residues.

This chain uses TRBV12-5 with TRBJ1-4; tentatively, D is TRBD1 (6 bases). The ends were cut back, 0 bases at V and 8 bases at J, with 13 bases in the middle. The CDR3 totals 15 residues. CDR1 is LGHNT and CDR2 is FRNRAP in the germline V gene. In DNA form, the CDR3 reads TGTGCTAGTGGTTTGGTACAGGGAGTGCCGGAAAAACTGTTTTTT. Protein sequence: CASGLVQGVPEKLFF.

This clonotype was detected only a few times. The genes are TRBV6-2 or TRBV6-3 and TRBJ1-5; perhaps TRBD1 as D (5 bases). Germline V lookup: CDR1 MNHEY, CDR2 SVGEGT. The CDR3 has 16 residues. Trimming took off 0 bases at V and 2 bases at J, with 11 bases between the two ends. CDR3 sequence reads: CASSYSIGEGNQPQHF. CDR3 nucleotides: TGTGCCAGCAGTTACTCGATAGGGGAGGGCAATCAGCCCCAGCATTTT.

Here the CDR3 DNA reads TGTGCCAGCAGTCTTTCCCCTCGGGAAGCTTTCTTT. Protein: CASSLSPREAFF. V and J are TRBV5-6 and TRBJ1-1; D unclear. This CDR3 region has 12 residues. Germline V gene sequence: CDR1 SGHDT, CDR2 YYEEEE. V was shortened by 5 bases and J by 8 bases, with 13 bases between the two germline ends.

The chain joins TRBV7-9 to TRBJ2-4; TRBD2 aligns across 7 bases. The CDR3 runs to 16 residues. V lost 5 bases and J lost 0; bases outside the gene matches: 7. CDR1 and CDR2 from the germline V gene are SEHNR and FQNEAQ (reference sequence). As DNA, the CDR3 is TGTGCCAGCAGCCCCCGAGCGGGGTTAGCCAAAAACATTCAGTACTTC. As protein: CASSPRAGLAKNIQYF.

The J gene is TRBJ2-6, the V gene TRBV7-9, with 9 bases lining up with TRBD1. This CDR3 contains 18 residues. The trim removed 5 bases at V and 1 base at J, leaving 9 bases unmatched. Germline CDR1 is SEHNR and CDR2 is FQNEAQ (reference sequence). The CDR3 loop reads CASSRPGTGSSGANVLTF. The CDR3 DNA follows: TGTGCCAGCAGCCGCCCCGGGACAGGGTCTTCTGGGGCCAACGTCCTGACTTTC.

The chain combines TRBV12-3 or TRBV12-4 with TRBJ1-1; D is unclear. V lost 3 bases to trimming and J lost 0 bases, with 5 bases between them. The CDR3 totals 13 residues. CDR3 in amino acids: CASSFQVNTEAFF. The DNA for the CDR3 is TGTGCCAGCAGTTTTCAGGTGAACACTGAAGCTTTCTTT.

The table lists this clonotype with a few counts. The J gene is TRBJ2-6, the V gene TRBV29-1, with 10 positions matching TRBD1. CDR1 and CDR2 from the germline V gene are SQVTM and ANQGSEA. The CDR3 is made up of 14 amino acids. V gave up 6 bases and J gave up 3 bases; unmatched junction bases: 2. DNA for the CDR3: TGCAGCGTAGGACAGGGGGATGGGGCCAACGTCCTGACTTTC. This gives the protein CSVGQGDGANVLTF.

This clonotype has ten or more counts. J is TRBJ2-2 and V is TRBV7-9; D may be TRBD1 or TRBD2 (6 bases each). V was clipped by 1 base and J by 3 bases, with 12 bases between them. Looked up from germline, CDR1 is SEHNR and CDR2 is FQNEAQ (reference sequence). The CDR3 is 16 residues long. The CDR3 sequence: CASSLGWGAHTGELFF. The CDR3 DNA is TGTGCCAGCAGCTTAGGTTGGGGGGCCCACACCGGGGAGCTGTTTTTT. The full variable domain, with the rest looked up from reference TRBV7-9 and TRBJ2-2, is DTGVSQNPRHKITKRGQNVTFRCDPISEHNRLYWYRQTLGQGPEFLTYFQNEAQLEKSRLLSDRFSAERPKGSFSTLEIQRTEQGDSAMYLCASSLGWGAHTGELFFGEGSRLTVL.

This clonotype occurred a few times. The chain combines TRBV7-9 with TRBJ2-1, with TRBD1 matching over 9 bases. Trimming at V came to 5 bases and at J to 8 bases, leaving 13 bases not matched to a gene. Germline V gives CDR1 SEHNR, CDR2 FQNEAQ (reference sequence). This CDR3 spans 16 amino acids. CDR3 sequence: CASSGKGDRVSYEQFF. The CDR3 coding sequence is TGTGCCAGCAGCGGGAAAGGGGACAGGGTTAGCTATGAGCAGTTCTTC.

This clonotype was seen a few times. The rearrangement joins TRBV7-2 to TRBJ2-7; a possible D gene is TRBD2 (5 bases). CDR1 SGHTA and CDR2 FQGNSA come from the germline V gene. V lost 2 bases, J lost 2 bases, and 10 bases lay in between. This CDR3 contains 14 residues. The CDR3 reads CASSLITGTYEQYF. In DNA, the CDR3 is TGTGCCAGCAGCTTAATTACGGGGACCTACGAGCAGTACTTC.

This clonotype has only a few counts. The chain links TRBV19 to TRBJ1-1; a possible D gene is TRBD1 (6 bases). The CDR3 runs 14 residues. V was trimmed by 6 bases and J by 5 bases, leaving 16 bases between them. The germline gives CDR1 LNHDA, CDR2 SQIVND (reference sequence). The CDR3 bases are TGTGCCAGTAGGGCCACTACAGGGTTAACTGAAGCTTTCTTT. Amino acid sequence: CASRATTGLTEAFF.